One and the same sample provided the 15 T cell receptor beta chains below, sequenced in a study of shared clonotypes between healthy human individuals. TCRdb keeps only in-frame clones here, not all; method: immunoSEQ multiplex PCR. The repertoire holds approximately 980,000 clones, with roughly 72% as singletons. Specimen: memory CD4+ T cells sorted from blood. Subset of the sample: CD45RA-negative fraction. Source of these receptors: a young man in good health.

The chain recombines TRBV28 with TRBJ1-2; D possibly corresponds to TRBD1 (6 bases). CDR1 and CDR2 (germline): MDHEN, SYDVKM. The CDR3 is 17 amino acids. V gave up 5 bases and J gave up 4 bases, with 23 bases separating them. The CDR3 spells CASSAHRETLFFYGYTF. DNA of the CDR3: TGTGCCAGCAGTGCCCACAGGGAGACCCTCTTTTTCTATGGCTACACCTTC.

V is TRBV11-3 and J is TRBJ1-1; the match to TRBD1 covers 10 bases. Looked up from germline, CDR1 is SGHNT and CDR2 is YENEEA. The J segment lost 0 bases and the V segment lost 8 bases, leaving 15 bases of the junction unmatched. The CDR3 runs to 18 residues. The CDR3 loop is CASRRLRDRGRLNTEAFF. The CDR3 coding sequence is TGTGCCAGCCGGAGGCTCCGGGACAGGGGTAGGTTGAACACTGAAGCTTTCTTT.

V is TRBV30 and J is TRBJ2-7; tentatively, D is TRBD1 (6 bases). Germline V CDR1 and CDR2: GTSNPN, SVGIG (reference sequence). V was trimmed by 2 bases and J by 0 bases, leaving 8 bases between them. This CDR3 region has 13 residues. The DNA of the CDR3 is TGTGCCTGGAGTCGGGACATCTCCTACGAGCAGTACTTC. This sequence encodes CAWSRDISYEQYF.

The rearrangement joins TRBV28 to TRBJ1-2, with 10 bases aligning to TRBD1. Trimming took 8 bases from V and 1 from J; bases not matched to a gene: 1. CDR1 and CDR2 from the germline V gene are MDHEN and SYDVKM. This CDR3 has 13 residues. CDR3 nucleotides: TGTGCCAGCTGGGACAGGGGTAACTATGGCTACACCTTC. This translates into CASWDRGNYGYTF.

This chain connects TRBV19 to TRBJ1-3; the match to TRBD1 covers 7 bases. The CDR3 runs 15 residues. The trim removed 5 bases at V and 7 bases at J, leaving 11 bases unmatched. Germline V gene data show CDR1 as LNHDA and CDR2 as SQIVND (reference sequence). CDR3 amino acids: CASSAPGTERNTIYF. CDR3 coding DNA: TGTGCCAGTAGTGCCCCGGGGACAGAACGGAACACCATATATTTT.

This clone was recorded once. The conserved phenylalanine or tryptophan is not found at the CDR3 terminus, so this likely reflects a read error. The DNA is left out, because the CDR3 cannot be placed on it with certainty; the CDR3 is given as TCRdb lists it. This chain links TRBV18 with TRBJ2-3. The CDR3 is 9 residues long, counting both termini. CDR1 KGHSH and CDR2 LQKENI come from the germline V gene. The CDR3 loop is CASSQKAVN.

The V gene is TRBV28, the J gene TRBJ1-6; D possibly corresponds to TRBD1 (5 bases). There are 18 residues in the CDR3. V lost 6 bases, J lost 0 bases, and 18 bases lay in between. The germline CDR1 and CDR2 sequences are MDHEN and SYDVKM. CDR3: CASRITMGQYSYNSPLHF. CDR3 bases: TGTGCCAGCAGGATAACGATGGGGCAGTACTCCTATAATTCACCCCTCCACTTT.

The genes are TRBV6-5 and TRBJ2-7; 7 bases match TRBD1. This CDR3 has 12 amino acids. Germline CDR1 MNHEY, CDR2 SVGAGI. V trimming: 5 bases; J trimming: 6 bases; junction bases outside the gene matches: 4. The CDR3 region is CASSEQGFEQYF. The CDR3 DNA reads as TGTGCCAGCAGTGAACAGGGGTTCGAGCAGTACTTC.

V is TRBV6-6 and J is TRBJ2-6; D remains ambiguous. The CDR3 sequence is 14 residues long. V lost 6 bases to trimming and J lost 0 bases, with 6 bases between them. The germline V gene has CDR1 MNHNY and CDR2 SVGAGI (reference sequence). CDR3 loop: CASSQSSGANVLTF. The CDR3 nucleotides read TGTGCCAGCAGCCAGAGCTCTGGGGCCAACGTCCTGACTTTC.

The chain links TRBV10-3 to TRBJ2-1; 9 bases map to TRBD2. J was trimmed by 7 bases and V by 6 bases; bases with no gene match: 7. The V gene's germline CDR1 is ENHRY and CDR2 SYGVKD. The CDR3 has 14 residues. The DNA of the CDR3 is TGTGCCATCAGGGGTAGCGGGAGAGCAAATGAGCAGTTCTTC. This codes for CAIRGSGRANEQFF.

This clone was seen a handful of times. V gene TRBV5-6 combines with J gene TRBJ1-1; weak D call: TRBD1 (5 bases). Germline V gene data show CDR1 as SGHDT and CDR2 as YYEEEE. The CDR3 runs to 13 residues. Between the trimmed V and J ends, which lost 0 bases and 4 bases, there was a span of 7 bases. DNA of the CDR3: TGTGCCAGCAGCTTGGCCGGGGCCACTGAAGCTTTCTTT. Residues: CASSLAGATEAFF.

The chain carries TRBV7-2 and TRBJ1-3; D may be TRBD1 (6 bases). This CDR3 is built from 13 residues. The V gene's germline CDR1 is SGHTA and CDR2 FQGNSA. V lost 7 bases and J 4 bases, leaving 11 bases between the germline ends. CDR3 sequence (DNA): TGTGCCAGCACCACCCAGGGGGGAAACACCATATATTTT. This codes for CASTTQGGNTIYF.

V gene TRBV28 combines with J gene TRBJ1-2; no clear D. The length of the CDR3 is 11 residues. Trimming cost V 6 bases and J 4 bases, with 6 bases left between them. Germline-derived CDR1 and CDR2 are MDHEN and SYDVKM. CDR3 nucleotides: TGTGCCAGCAGAGGTGGCTATGGCTACACCTTC. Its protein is CASRGGYGYTF.

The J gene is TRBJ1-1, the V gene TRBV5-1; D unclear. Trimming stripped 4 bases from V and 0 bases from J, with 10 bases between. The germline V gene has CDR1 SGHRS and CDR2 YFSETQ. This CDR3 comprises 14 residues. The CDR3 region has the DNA TGCGCCAGCAGCGGTCTGTCCCTGAACACTGAAGCTTTCTTT. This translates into CASSGLSLNTEAFF.

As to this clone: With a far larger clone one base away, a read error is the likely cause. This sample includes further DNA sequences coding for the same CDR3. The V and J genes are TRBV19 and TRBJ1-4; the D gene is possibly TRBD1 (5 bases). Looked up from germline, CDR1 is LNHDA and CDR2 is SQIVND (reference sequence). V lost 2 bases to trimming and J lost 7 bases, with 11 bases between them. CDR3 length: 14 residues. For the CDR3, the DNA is TGTGCCAGTAGTATAACAGGAGGCGTTGAAAAACTGTTTTTT. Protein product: CASSITGGVEKLFF.